These 16 T cell receptor beta chains came from one sample sequenced in a study of control samples from healthy donors and cancer patients (TCRdb year 2020). Receptor amplification or capture employed the immunoSEQ multiplex PCR assay. TCRdb stores this immuneACCESS table with in-frame sequences only. Part of the clones is absent; in the studies checked, under half of the shortfall reflects unresolved V genes, and no reason is known for the rest. Counted in this sample were 390,000 or so clones; approximately 92% of them appeared once. The ten biggest clones cover over 5.5% of the sample. The sequenced material came from PBMCs. Receptors originate from a man between 40 and 49 years old with head and neck cancer.

This clone was observed once. V is TRBV11-3 and J is TRBJ2-3; a weak D match, TRBD2 (7 bases). Trimming removed 1 base from V and 2 bases from J, with 16 bases in between. CDR1 and CDR2 (germline): SGHNT, YENEEA. The CDR3 contains 17 residues. The CDR3 here is CASSLGGGRLYTDTQYF. DNA for the CDR3: TGTGCCAGCAGCTTAGGGGGGGGCCGGTTATACACAGATACGCAGTATTTT.

This chain connects TRBV5-1 to TRBJ1-4, with 7 nucleotides matching TRBD1. The junction had 5 bases not matched to a gene; V was cut back by 0 bases and J by 9 bases. From germline, CDR1 is SGHRS and CDR2 YFSETQ. The length of the CDR3 is 14 residues. The CDR3 DNA reads TGCGCCAGCAGCTTGGGACAGGGTACACAAAAACTGTTTTTT. This sequence encodes CASSLGQGTQKLFF.

V gene TRBV5-1 combines with J gene TRBJ2-7; no definite D call. Germline CDR1 and CDR2: SGHRS and YFSETQ. Deletions cut 1 base from V and 6 bases from J, with 14 bases between. CDR3 length: 14 amino acids. The CDR3 sequence is CASSLQWQLGEQYF. CDR3 nucleotides: TGCGCCAGCAGCTTGCAGTGGCAGTTGGGCGAGCAGTACTTC.

The chain uses TRBV9 and TRBJ2-7; 9 bases are a match to TRBD1. After removal of 4 bases from V and 6 bases from J, the junction contained 11 bases not matched to a gene. This CDR3 contains 15 residues. Germline V gene sequence: CDR1 SGDLS, CDR2 YYNGEE. The CDR3 sequence: CASSPGQGGISEQYF. The CDR3 DNA follows: TGTGCCAGCAGCCCGGGACAGGGTGGAATATCCGAGCAGTACTTC. The entire variable domain, with the rest obtained from reference TRBV9 and TRBJ2-7, is as follows: DSGVTQTPKHLITATGQRVTLRCSPRSGDLSVYWYQQSLDQGLQFLIQYYNGEERAKGNILERFSAQQFPDLHSELNLSSLELGDSALYFCASSPGQGGISEQYFGPGTRLTVT.

This clone was seen only a few times. The J gene is TRBJ1-4, the V gene TRBV5-6; D is unresolved. The CDR3 has 15 amino acids. CDR1 is SGHDT, CDR2 YYEEEE, per germline. Trimming removed 2 bases from V and 5 bases from J, with 13 bases in between. Here the CDR3 reads CASSFLAEVNEKLFF. In DNA, the CDR3 is TGTGCCAGCAGCTTCCTGGCAGAAGTGAATGAAAAACTGTTTTTT.

As DNA, the CDR3 is TGCAGCGTTGAACCCCCCGAGAGCTCCTACAATGAGCAGTTCTTC. Its protein is CSVEPPESSYNEQFF. The chain employs TRBV29-1 and TRBJ2-1; D is ambiguous. Trimming took 2 bases from V and 0 from J, leaving 11 bases between them. Looked up from germline, CDR1 is SQVTM and CDR2 is ANQGSEA. This CDR3 region has 15 residues.

This clone was detected a few times. This sequence joins TRBV7-9 and TRBJ2-1; 8 bases align to TRBD2. J gave up 6 bases and V 4 bases, and 14 bases lay outside the gene matches. Germline V gene sequence: CDR1 SEHNR, CDR2 FQNEAQ (reference sequence). The CDR3 contains 17 residues. The CDR3 DNA is TGTGCCAGCAGCTCGATGGTCGGGCTAGCGGGTTCCAATGAGCAGTTCTTC. Residues: CASSSMVGLAGSNEQFF.

The rearrangement uses TRBV29-1 and TRBJ2-5; TRBD1 matches 7 bases. Trimming at V came to 7 bases and at J to 4 bases, leaving 6 bases not matched to a gene. CDR1 is SQVTM and CDR2 is ANQGSEA in the germline V gene. CDR3 size: 12 residues. In nucleotides, the CDR3 is TGCAGCGGATCGACAGGGTCAGAGACCCAGTACTTC. This translates into CSGSTGSETQYF. Full variable domain (rest looked up from reference TRBV29-1 and TRBJ2-5): SAVISQKPSRDICQRGTSLTIQCQVDSQVTMMFWYRQQPGQSLTLIATANQGSEATYESGFVIDKFPISRPNLTFSTLTVSNMSPEDSSIYLCSGSTGSETQYFGPGTRLLVL.

In its sample, this clone was seen once. The chain uses TRBV28 and TRBJ1-5; tentative D call: TRBD1 (5 bases). The CDR3 extends over 14 amino acids. Trimming pared 7 bases from V and 4 bases from J, leaving 14 bases between. CDR1 is MDHEN and CDR2 is SYDVKM in the germline V gene. CDR3 residues: CASTSGGDNQPQHF. As DNA, the CDR3 is TGTGCCAGCACGAGCGGAGGGGATAATCAGCCCCAGCATTTT. The full variable domain, with the rest looked up from reference TRBV28 and TRBJ1-5, is DVKVTQSSRYLVKRTGEKVFLECVQDMDHENMFWYRQDPGLGLRLIYFSYDVKMKEKGDIPEGYSVSREKKERFSLILESASTNQTSMYLCASTSGGDNQPQHFGDGTRLSIL.

The gene calls are TRBV28 and TRBJ1-1, with TRBD1 matching 9 bases. Germline V gives CDR1 MDHEN, CDR2 SYDVKM. Germline trimming cut 4 bases from V and 5 bases from J; bases unmatched to any gene: 8. CDR3 size: 15 residues. The CDR3 sequence is CASSSYRGLWTEAFF. The CDR3 coding sequence is TGTGCCAGCAGTTCATACAGGGGGCTATGGACTGAAGCTTTCTTT.

The chain combines TRBV7-2 with TRBJ2-5; TRBD2 matches at 8 bases. CDR1 and CDR2 from the germline V gene are SGHTA and FQGNSA. Trimming at V came to 0 bases and at J to 4 bases, leaving 7 bases not matched to a gene. CDR3 size: 16 residues. DNA for the CDR3: TGTGCCAGCAGCTTAGCGCGTGCGGGGGGCGGAGAGACCCAGTACTTC. Encoded protein: CASSLARAGGGETQYF.

This chain joins TRBV30 and TRBJ1-5; D possibly corresponds to TRBD1 (6 bases). This CDR3 has 13 residues. V lost 2 bases and J lost 5, with 10 bases in between. Germline V CDR1 and CDR2: GTSNPN, SVGIG (reference sequence). The CDR3 nucleotides are TGTGCCTGGAGTATAGGACAGTATCAGCCCCAGCATTTT. This encodes CAWSIGQYQPQHF.

This clone was observed a few times. The genes are TRBV15 and TRBJ2-7; a weak D match, TRBD2 (6 bases). The CDR3 covers 16 residues. CDR1 and CDR2 (germline): LNHNV, YYDKDF (reference sequence). V lost 1 base and J 4 bases, leaving 17 bases between the germline ends. For the CDR3, the DNA is TGTGCCACCAGCAGAGTTGTTCAGGGTGGGAGGTACGAGCAGTACTTC. Amino acid sequence: CATSRVVQGGRYEQYF.

The chain couples TRBV6-2 or TRBV6-3 to TRBJ1-1; D is perhaps TRBD1 (5 bases). There are 15 residues in the CDR3. V was shortened by 0 bases and J by 1 base, with 9 bases between the two germline ends. In germline, CDR1 is MNHEY, CDR2 SVGEGT. The CDR3 spells CASSYSLGTNTEAFF. For the CDR3, the DNA is TGTGCCAGCAGTTACTCGTTAGGGACGAACACTGAAGCTTTCTTT.

The rearrangement links TRBV4-3 to TRBJ1-3; 8 bases are a match to TRBD1. The CDR3 runs 15 residues. V trimming: 3 bases; J trimming: 2 bases; junction bases outside the gene matches: 3. Looked up from germline, CDR1 is LGHNA and CDR2 is YSLEER. The CDR3 DNA is TGCGCCAGCAGCCAGACGACAGGGGCTGGAAACACCATATATTTT. Translated, it gives CASSQTTGAGNTIYF.

This CDR3 reads CAITEGGGQPQHF. The CDR3 DNA reads as TGTGCCATCACCGAGGGGGGCGGACAGCCCCAGCATTTT. The chain employs TRBV10-3 and TRBJ1-5; D is perhaps TRBD1 (6 bases). This CDR3 has 13 residues. Germline assignment: CDR1 ENHRY and CDR2 SYGVKD. Trimming cost V 7 bases and J 7 bases, with 14 bases left between them.